The 20 T cell receptor beta chains reported below all come from one sample, sequenced in a study of CD4 T cells in relation to SARS-CoV-2 and coronaviruses. What these receptors recognize is not known. Assay: immunoSEQ multiplex PCR; the TCRdb copy retains only in-frame clones and omits some. The table has roughly 43,000 clones, about 80% seen once. Source material: naive CD4+ T cells from PBMCs, cultured in vitro. Subset in this sample: naive CD4+ T cells isolated by negative enrichment. These receptors all stem from an adult with COVID-19.

The rearrangement links TRBV9 to TRBJ1-6; D is ambiguous. Trimming removed 4 bases at V and 8 bases at J, with 13 bases between. Germline V gene data show CDR1 as SGDLS and CDR2 as YYNGEE. The CDR3 extends over 14 amino acids. CDR3 bases: TGTGCCAGCAGCCCATCTGAGAGGCATTCACCCCTCCACTTT. It is translated as CASSPSERHSPLHF.

This chain links TRBV5-6 with TRBJ2-5; 10 bases map to TRBD2. The CDR3 consists of 16 residues. V was pared by 2 bases and J by 5 bases, with 9 bases of the junction left unmatched. Per germline, CDR1 SGHDT and CDR2 YYEEEE. The DNA for the CDR3 is TGTGCCAGCAGCTTCGGTTCTAGCGGGAGAATGGAGACCCAGTACTTC. Translated: CASSFGSSGRMETQYF. Full variable domain (outside the CDR3, taken from reference TRBV5-6 and TRBJ2-5): DAGVTQSPTHLIKTRGQQVTLRCSPKSGHDTVSWYQQALGQGPQFIFQYYEEEERQRGNFPDRFSGHQFPNYSSELNVNALLLGDSALYLCASSFGSSGRMETQYFGPGTRLLVL.

This clone was observed a handful of times. This chain uses TRBV30 with TRBJ2-1; no definite D call. The CDR3 runs 14 residues. The V end lost 3 bases, the J end lost 0 bases, and 9 bases lay between the germline ends. Germline loops: CDR1 GTSNPN, CDR2 SVGIG (reference sequence). This CDR3 is CAWRGPSSYNEQFF. Written as DNA, the CDR3 is TGTGCCTGGAGAGGTCCGAGCTCCTACAATGAGCAGTTCTTC.

The chain employs TRBV12-3 or TRBV12-4 and TRBJ1-5; perhaps TRBD1 as D (6 bases). Trimming took off 5 bases at V and 6 bases at J, with 11 bases between the two ends. The CDR3 spans 13 residues. The CDR3, as DNA: TGTGCCAGCAGTCTTACAGGGAGTCAGCCCCAGCATTTT. Protein product: CASSLTGSQPQHF.

A word on this clone: The identical CDR3 is also encoded by other nucleotide sequences in the sample. V is TRBV18 and J is TRBJ2-5; the D gene is possibly TRBD2 (6 bases). The germline V gene encodes CDR1 KGHSH and CDR2 LQKENI. V was clipped by 1 base and J by 5 bases, with 8 bases between them. The CDR3 spans 13 residues. The DNA of the CDR3 is TGTGCCAGCTCACCACTGGGGGGTGAGACCCAGTACTTC. Amino acid sequence: CASSPLGGETQYF.

The V call is TRBV2, the J call TRBJ2-3; the match to TRBD2 covers 8 bases. J gave up 1 base and V 4 bases, and 10 bases lay outside the gene matches. Looked up from germline, CDR1 is SNHLY and CDR2 is FYNNEI. This CDR3 is built from 17 residues. The CDR3 protein is CASSAEQSGSGTDTQYF. In DNA form, the CDR3 reads TGTGCCAGCAGTGCCGAACAGAGCGGGAGCGGCACAGATACGCAGTATTTT.

V gene TRBV9 combines with J gene TRBJ2-5, with 9 nucleotides matching TRBD1. J lost 5 bases, V lost 6 bases, and 8 bases had no gene match. The CDR3 contains 14 residues. Germline CDR1 is SGDLS and CDR2 is YYNGEE. CDR3 protein: CASNILGQGETQYF. Here the CDR3 DNA reads TGTGCCAGCAACATACTTGGACAGGGGGAGACCCAGTACTTC.

V usage is TRBV5-1 and J usage is TRBJ2-5; 14 bases fit TRBD2. The germline V gene encodes CDR1 SGHRS and CDR2 YFSETQ. The CDR3 consists of 18 residues. V trimming: 4 bases; J trimming: 2 bases; junction bases outside the gene matches: 10. CDR3 sequence reads: CASSTSGTSGSGQETQYF. As DNA, the CDR3 is TGCGCCAGCAGCACGTCCGGGACTAGCGGGAGTGGGCAAGAGACCCAGTACTTC.

The table lists this clone with a few counts. The chain joins TRBV19 to TRBJ2-2; D uncertain. Germline V CDR1 and CDR2: LNHDA, SQIVND (reference sequence). The CDR3 length is 13 residues. V was cut by 3 bases and J by 3 bases, with 5 bases left in between. The chain's CDR3 is CASSIADTGELFF. The CDR3 bases are TGTGCCAGTAGTATTGCGGACACCGGGGAGCTGTTTTTT.

About this clone: Within the sample, other DNA sequences also encode this same CDR3. The gene calls are TRBV6-5 and TRBJ1-1, with D hard to call. CDR3 size: 12 residues. Germline CDR1 reads MNHEY; CDR2 reads SVGAGI. The ends were cut back, 6 bases at V and 1 base at J, with 6 bases in the middle. CDR3 protein: CASSPGNTEAFF. The CDR3 DNA reads as TGTGCCAGCAGCCCAGGGAACACTGAAGCTTTCTTT.

This chain uses TRBV7-9 with TRBJ2-5; TRBD1 or TRBD2 may be the D gene (5 bases each). The CDR3 sequence is 14 residues long. V lost 4 bases and J lost 3, with 12 bases in between. Germline V CDR1 and CDR2: SEHNR, FQNEAQ (reference sequence). CDR3 bases: TGTGCCAGCAGCTCGGGACGGAACGAAGAGACCCAGTACTTC. Amino acid sequence: CASSSGRNEETQYF.

V and J are TRBV5-1 and TRBJ2-5; TRBD2 aligns across 7 bases. Looked up from germline, CDR1 is SGHRS and CDR2 is YFSETQ. V lost 2 bases to trimming and J lost 4 bases; unmatched junction nucleotides: 5. The CDR3 sequence is 14 residues long. CDR3 in amino acids: CASSLRLAGETQYF. CDR3 DNA sequence: TGCGCCAGCAGCTTACGACTAGCCGGAGAGACCCAGTACTTC. Based on the CDR3 plus reference TRBV5-1 and TRBJ2-5, the full variable domain is KAGVTQTPRYLIKTRGQQVTLSCSPISGHRSVSWYQQTPGQGLQFLFEYFSETQRNKGNFPGRFSGRQFSNSRSEMNVSTLELGDSALYLCASSLRLAGETQYFGPGTRLLVL.

The chain uses TRBV29-1 and TRBJ2-1; 15 nucleotides agree with TRBD2. Germline CDR1 and CDR2: SQVTM and ANQGSEA. There are 17 residues in the CDR3. Trimming took 5 bases from V and 0 from J; bases not matched to a gene: 5. The CDR3 bases are TGCAGCGTTATCCGGACTAGCGGGAGGGCCTCCTACAATGAGCAGTTCTTC. Translation gives CSVIRTSGRASYNEQFF.

This sequence joins TRBV14 and TRBJ2-2; weak D call: TRBD2 (5 bases). This CDR3 region has 13 residues. The germline V and J ends were trimmed by 4 bases and 6 bases, with 9 bases remaining between them. The germline V gene has CDR1 SGHDN and CDR2 FVKESK. The CDR3 here is CASSPRVAGELFF. In DNA, the CDR3 is TGTGCCAGCAGCCCGCGGGTAGCCGGGGAGCTGTTTTTT.

This sequence joins TRBV6-1 and TRBJ1-2; D is unresolved. Germline CDR1 and CDR2: MNHNS and SASEGT. Trimming took 3 bases from V and 2 from J, leaving 7 bases between them. The CDR3 is made up of 13 amino acids. The DNA for the CDR3 is TGTGCCAGCAGTGAGACAAAAAACTATGGCTACACCTTC. Protein: CASSETKNYGYTF.

The genes are TRBV29-1 and TRBJ1-1; TRBD1 matches 7 bases. The germline V gene has CDR1 SQVTM and CDR2 ANQGSEA. The CDR3 contains 13 residues. The ends lost 3 bases at V and 0 bases at J; junction bases unmatched: 1. This CDR3 reads CSVEDRLNTEAFF. Written as DNA, the CDR3 is TGCAGCGTTGAGGACAGGTTGAACACTGAAGCTTTCTTT.

The chain joins TRBV6-5 to TRBJ1-2, with 8 bases fitting TRBD1. With V trimmed by 0 bases and J by 4 bases, 4 bases remained unmatched. The CDR3 contains 15 residues. Germline CDR1 and CDR2: MNHEY and SVGAGI. CDR3 region: CASSYSGQEGYGYTF. The CDR3 region has the DNA TGTGCCAGCAGTTACTCGGGACAGGAGGGCTATGGCTACACCTTC.

This chain joins TRBV27 and TRBJ2-7; the D is unclear. Germline loops: CDR1 MNHEY, CDR2 SMNVEV (reference sequence). V shed 3 bases and J shed 1 base, with 10 bases lying between them. This CDR3 spans 14 amino acids. CDR3 nucleotide sequence: TGTGCCAGCAGTTTGCAGTGGGGTTCCTACGAGCAGTACTTC. As protein: CASSLQWGSYEQYF.

V and J are TRBV9 and TRBJ1-2, with 7 bases aligning to TRBD1. The V gene's germline CDR1 is SGDLS and CDR2 YYNGEE. The trim removed 3 bases at V and 4 bases at J, leaving 9 bases unmatched. The CDR3 is 15 residues long. CDR3 protein: CASSAQGDALYGYTF. CDR3 DNA sequence: TGTGCCAGCAGCGCCCAGGGGGACGCCCTCTATGGCTACACCTTC.

The chain is built from TRBV29-1 and TRBJ2-3; 8 bases are shared with TRBD2. Germline V CDR1 and CDR2: SQVTM, ANQGSEA. The CDR3 loop spans 13 amino acids. With 4 bases clipped from V and 6 bases from J, the junction kept 6 bases outside the gene matches. CDR3 sequence (DNA): TGCAGCGTTGCCAGCGGGAGCTTTGATACGCAGTATTTT. Amino acids: CSVASGSFDTQYF.